This entry is about one T cell receptor beta chain. In germline, CDR1 is SGHNT, CDR2 YYREEE (reference sequence). Trimming removed 4 bases from V and 1 base from J, with 17 bases in between. This CDR3 is 16 amino acids long. This sample was taken from a study of TIL therapy for anti-PD-1-resistant metastatic lung cancer. As for the study in general: Patients had a median age of approximately 50 years (range about 38-85). Tumors carried a median about 1.5 non-synonymous mutations per megabase.

The immunoSEQ assay was v3. Survey-level samples got about 2 million read pairs; deep-level samples got about 5-6 million. Sequenced by immunoSEQ multiplex PCR; TCRdb stores in-frame clones only, minus some. The data show 50,000 or so clones, roughly 78% seen once. Time point described: pre-treatment sample, taken before nivolumab and TIL therapy. The sample here was blood, taken at baseline. The chain recombines TRBV5-4 with TRBJ2-5, with D perhaps TRBD2 (6 bases). This sequence was found in a woman between 25 and 80 years old with non-small cell lung cancer. CDR3 in amino acids: CASSLDLGGTQETQYF. In nucleotides, the CDR3 is TGTGCCAGCAGCCTCGACCTGGGGGGAACCCAAGAGACCCAGTACTTC.